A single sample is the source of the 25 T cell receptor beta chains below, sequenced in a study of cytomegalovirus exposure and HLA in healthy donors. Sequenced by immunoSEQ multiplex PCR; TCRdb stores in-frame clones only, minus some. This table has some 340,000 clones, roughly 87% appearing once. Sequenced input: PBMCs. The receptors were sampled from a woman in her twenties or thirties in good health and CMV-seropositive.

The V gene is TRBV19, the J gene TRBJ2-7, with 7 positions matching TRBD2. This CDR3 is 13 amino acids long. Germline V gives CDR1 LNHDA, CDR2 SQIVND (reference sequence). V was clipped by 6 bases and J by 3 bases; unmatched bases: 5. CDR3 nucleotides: TGTGCCAGTAGCCCCGGGACTATCTACGAGCAGTACTTC. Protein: CASSPGTIYEQYF.

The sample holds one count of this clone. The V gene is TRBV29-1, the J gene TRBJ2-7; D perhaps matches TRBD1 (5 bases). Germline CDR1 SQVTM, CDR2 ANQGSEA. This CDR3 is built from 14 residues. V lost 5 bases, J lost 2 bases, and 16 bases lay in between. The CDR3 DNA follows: TGCAGCGTTTTGTGGGGCCCGTTTCCCTACGAGCAGTACTTC. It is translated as CSVLWGPFPYEQYF.

The CDR3 DNA follows: TGTGCCAGCAGTGGACAGGGCTTAAGCTCCTACGAGCAGTACTTC. It is translated as CASSGQGLSSYEQYF. This chain links TRBV2 with TRBJ2-7, with 7 nucleotides matching TRBD1. V lost 4 bases to trimming and J lost 0 bases; unmatched junction nucleotides: 6. The germline gives CDR1 SNHLY, CDR2 FYNNEI. The CDR3 totals 15 residues.

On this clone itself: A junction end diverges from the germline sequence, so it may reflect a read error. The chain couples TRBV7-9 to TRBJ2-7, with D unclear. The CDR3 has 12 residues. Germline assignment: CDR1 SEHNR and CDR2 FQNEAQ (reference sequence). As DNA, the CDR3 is TGTGCCAGCAGCTTTCCCCCCGGACCCCTAGACTTC. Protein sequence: CASSFPPGPLDF.

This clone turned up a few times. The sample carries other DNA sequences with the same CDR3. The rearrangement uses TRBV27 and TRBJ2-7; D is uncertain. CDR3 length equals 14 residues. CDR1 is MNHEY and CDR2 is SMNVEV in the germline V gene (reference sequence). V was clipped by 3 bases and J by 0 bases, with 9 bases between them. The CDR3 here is CASSFSESSYEQYF. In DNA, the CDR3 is TGTGCCAGCAGTTTTAGTGAGAGCTCCTACGAGCAGTACTTC.

The CDR3 region is CSVGRGSSEKLFF. The CDR3 coding sequence is TGCAGCGTTGGCAGGGGGAGCAGCGAAAAACTGTTTTTT. The chain recombines TRBV29-1 with TRBJ1-4, with TRBD1 matching 7 bases. This CDR3 is built from 13 residues. V shed 4 bases and J 8 bases; nucleotides not matched to a gene: 7. Germline CDR1 is SQVTM and CDR2 is ANQGSEA.

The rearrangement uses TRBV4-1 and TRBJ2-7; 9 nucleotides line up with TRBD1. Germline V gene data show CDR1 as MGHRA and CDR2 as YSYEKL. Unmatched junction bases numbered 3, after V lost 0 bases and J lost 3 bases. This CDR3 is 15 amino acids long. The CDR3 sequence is CASSQEEGQGYEQYF. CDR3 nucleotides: TGCGCCAGCAGCCAAGAAGAGGGACAGGGCTACGAGCAGTACTTC.

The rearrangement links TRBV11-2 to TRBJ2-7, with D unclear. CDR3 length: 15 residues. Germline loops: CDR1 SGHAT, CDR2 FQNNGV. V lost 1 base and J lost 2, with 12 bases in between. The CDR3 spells CASSLAPEDTYEQYF. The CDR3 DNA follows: TGTGCCAGCAGCTTAGCCCCCGAAGACACCTACGAGCAGTACTTC.

The CDR3 reads CASSFETGVEPQHF. CDR3 nucleotide sequence: TGTGCCAGCAGCTTCGAGACAGGGGTAGAGCCCCAGCATTTT. J is TRBJ1-5 and V is TRBV7-6, with 8 bases aligning to TRBD1. The germline gives CDR1 SGHVS, CDR2 FNYEAQ. CDR3 length equals 14 residues. V dropped 3 bases and J dropped 8; count of bases not matched to a gene: 6.

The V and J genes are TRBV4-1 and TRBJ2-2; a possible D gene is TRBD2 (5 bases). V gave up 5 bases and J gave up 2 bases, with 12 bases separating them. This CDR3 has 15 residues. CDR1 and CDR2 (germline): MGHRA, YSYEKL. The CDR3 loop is CASSAPGRNTGELFF. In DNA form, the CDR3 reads TGCGCCAGCAGCGCGCCGGGAAGAAACACCGGGGAGCTGTTTTTT.

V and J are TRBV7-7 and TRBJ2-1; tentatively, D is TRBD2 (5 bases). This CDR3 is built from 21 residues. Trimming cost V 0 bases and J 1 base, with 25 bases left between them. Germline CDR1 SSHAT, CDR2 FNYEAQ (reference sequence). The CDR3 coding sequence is TGTGCCAGCAGCTTAGCCCCAGAACCATCAGGATCGGGGAGTTCCTACAATGAGCAGTTCTTC. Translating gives CASSLAPEPSGSGSSYNEQFF.

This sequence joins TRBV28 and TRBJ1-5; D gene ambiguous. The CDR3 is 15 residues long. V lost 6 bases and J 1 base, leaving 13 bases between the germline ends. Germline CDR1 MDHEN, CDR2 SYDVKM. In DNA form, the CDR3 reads TGTGCCAGCAGATATCAACAGAGCAGCAATCAGCCCCAGCATTTT. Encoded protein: CASRYQQSSNQPQHF.

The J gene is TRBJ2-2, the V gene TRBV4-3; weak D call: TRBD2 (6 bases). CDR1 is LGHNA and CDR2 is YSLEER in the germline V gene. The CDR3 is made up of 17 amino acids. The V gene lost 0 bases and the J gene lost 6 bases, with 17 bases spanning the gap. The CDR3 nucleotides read TGCGCCAGCAGCCAAGATAAGTCTAGTGGGACTCCCGGGGAGCTGTTTTTT. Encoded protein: CASSQDKSSGTPGELFF.

The CDR3, as DNA: TGCAGCTATGAAGACAGGGGCTATGGCTACACCTTC. This translates into CSYEDRGYGYTF. The chain joins TRBV29-1 to TRBJ1-2; 8 bases fit TRBD1. Germline V gene sequence: CDR1 SQVTM, CDR2 ANQGSEA. The CDR3 runs 12 residues. J lost 4 bases, V lost 8 bases, and 6 bases had no gene match. Combining the CDR3 with reference TRBV29-1 and TRBJ1-2 gives the whole variable domain SAVISQKPSRDICQRGTSLTIQCQVDSQVTMMFWYRQQPGQSLTLIATANQGSEATYESGFVIDKFPISRPNLTFSTLTVSNMSPEDSSIYLCSYEDRGYGYTFGSGTRLTVV.

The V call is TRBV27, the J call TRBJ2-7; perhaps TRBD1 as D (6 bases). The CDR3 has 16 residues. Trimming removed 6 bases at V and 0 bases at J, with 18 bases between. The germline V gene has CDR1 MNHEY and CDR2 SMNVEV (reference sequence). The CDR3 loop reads CASRRGTGPSSYEQYF. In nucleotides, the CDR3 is TGTGCCAGCAGACGCGGAACAGGGCCAAGCTCCTACGAGCAGTACTTC.

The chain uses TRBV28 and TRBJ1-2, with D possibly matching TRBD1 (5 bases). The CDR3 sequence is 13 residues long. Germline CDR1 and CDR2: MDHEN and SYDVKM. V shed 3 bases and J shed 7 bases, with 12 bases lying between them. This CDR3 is CASSLPGTSGYTF. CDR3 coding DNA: TGTGCCAGCAGTTTGCCAGGGACCTCTGGCTACACCTTC.

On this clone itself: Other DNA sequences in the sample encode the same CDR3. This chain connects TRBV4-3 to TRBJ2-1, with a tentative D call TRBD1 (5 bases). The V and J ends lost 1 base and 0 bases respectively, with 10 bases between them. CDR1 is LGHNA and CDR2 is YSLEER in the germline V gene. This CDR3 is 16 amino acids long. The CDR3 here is CASSQVARGSYNEQFF. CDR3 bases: TGCGCCAGCAGCCAAGTGGCAAGGGGCTCCTACAATGAGCAGTTCTTC.

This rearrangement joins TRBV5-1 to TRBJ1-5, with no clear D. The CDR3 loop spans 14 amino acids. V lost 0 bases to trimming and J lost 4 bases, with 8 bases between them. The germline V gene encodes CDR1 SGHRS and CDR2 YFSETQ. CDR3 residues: CASSLEPQNQPQHF. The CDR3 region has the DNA TGCGCCAGCAGCTTGGAACCACAGAATCAGCCCCAGCATTTT.

The CDR3, as DNA: TGTGCCAGCAGCTTGTGGGACAGCCAACATACGGCCTACGAGCAGTACTTC. This codes for CASSLWDSQHTAYEQYF. This chain links TRBV5-4 with TRBJ2-7, with 7 bases matching TRBD1. This CDR3 has 17 amino acids. Trimming took 1 base from V and 2 from J; bases not matched to a gene: 12. Germline V gives CDR1 SGHNT, CDR2 YYREEE (reference sequence).

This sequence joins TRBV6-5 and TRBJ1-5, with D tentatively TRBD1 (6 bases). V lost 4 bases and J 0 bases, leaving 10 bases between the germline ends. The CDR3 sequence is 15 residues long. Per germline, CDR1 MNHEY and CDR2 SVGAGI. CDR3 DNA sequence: TGTGCCAGCAGTTCGGACAGAAATAGCAATCAGCCCCAGCATTTT. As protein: CASSSDRNSNQPQHF.

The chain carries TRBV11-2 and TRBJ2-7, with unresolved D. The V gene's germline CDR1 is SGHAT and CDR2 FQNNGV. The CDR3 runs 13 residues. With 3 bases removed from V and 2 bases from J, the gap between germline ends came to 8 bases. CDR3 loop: CASSFDGAYEQYF. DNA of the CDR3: TGTGCCAGCAGCTTTGATGGGGCCTACGAGCAGTACTTC. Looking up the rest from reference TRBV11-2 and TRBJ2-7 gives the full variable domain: EAGVAQSPRYKIIEKRQSVAFWCNPISGHATLYWYQQILGQGPKLLIQFQNNGVVDDSQLPKDRFSAERLKGVDSTLKIQPAKLEDSAVYLCASSFDGAYEQYFGPGTRLTVT.

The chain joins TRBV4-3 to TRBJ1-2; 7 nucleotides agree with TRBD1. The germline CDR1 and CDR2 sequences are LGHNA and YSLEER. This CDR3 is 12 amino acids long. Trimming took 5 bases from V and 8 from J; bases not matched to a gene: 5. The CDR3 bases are TGCGCCAGCAGCGGACAGGCGCGGGGCTACACCTTC. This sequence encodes CASSGQARGYTF.

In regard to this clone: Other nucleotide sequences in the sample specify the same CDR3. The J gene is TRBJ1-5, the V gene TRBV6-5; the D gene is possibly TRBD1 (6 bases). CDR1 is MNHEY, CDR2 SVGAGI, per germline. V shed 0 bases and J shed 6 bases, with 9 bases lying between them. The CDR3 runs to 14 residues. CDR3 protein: CASSYSGGSQPQHF. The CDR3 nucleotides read TGTGCCAGCAGTTACTCAGGGGGTAGTCAGCCCCAGCATTTT.

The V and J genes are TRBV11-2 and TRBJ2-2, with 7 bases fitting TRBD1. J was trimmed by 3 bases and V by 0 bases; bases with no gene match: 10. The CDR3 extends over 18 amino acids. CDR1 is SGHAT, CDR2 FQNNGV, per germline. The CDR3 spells CASSLDQNRGRYTGELFF. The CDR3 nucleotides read TGTGCCAGCAGCTTAGACCAAAACAGGGGCAGATACACCGGGGAGCTGTTTTTT.

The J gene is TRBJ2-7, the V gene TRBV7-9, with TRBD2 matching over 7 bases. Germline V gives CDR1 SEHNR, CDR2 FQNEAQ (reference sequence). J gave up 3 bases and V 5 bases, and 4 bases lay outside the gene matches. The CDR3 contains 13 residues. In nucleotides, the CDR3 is TGTGCCAGCAGCGGGGGGGATGGCTACGAGCAGTACTTC. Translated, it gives CASSGGDGYEQYF.